What follows is one T cell receptor (beta chain) and its context. Its antigen is still unknown. The sample originates from a study of a mutant IDH1 vaccine in newly diagnosed glioma. Profiling relied on immunoSEQ multiplex PCR, and the TCRdb table lists in-frame clones only, not all of them. The sample has some 30,000 clones; roughly 88% are singletons. V gave up 2 bases and J gave up 0 bases, with 10 bases separating them. The germline CDR1 and CDR2 sequences are KGHSH and LQKENI. This CDR3 is built from 16 residues. Time point described: week 23, last vaccination. With topical imiquimod, each dose of the vaccine consisted of 300 ug of mutant IDH1 20-mer peptide.

The source is a man aged 35 to 55 with glioma. The source was PBMCs, collected from a glioma patient whose treatment included an IDH1 peptide vaccine. The V call is TRBV18, the J call TRBJ2-2; D perhaps matches TRBD2 (6 bases). CDR3 nucleotide sequence: TGTGCCAGCTCACCATCTAGCGTCGCGAACACCGGGGAGCTGTTTTTT. Protein sequence: CASSPSSVANTGELFF.